The clone carrying this T cell receptor beta chain is medium-sized by share. Its antigen is not identified. The CDR3 extends 3 residues past the end of the read, so its final part is completed from the germline J gene. Distinct nucleotide sequences in the sample also encode this CDR3. The data were obtained in a study of T cell clonality in common variable immunodeficiency. Overall study results and limits: TCRbeta clonality was increased in CVID versus healthy controls. The cause of increased CVID clonality remains unclear without subpopulation sequencing. Common variable immunodeficiency TCR beta sequences reportedly had fewer deletions and N-nucleotide insertions.

Sequenced by immunoSEQ multiplex PCR; TCRdb stores in-frame clones only, minus some. The sample holds some 9,700 clones, and no clone turns up only once. Trimming at V came to 3 bases and at J to 4 bases, leaving 5 bases not matched to a gene. Germline-derived CDR1 and CDR2 are LNHDA and SQIVND (reference sequence). There are 15 residues in the CDR3. Caucasian heritage predominated among both patients and controls. CVID subjects had received replacement immunoglobulin for at least one year. The chain uses TRBV19 and TRBJ2-3; the match to TRBD2 covers 9 bases. This receptor was obtained from a human donor with common variable immunodeficiency. The sample comprised peripheral blood mononuclear cells. The CDR3: CASSMTSGTSDTQYF. The DNA read from the CDR3 is TGTGCCAGTAGTATGACTAGCGGTACGTCAGATACG.